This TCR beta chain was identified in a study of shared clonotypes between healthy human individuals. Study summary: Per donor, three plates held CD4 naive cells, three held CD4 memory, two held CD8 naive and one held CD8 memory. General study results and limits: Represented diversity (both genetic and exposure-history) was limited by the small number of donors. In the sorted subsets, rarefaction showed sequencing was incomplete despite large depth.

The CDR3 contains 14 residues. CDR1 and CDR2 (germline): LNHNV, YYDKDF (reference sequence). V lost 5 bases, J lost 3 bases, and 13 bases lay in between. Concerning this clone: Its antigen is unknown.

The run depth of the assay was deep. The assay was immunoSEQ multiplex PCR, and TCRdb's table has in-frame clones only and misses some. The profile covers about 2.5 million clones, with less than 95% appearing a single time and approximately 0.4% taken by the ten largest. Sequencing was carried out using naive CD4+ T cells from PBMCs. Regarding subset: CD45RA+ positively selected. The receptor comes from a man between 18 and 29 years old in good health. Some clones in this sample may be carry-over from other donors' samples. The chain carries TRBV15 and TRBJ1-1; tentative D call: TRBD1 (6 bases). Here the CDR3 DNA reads TGTGCCACCAGCTTTGGGGGGCTCTACACTGAAGCTTTCTTT. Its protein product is CATSFGGLYTEAFF.